This TCR beta chain was recovered during a study of blood T cells in healthy people across ages. The CDR3 runs to 12 residues. Germline V CDR1 and CDR2: DFQATT, SNEGSKA (reference sequence). Through a sample-barcoded 5' primer and a J-beta primer mix, a second PCR was run for roughly 7 to 11 cycles. The authors tagged each cDNA molecule using a template-switch adaptor with 12 random nucleotides. From the 5' RACE reads, TCRdb called clonotypes with MiXCR, one entry per CDR3 protein. This table holds 700,000 or so distinct CDR3 sequences, about a fifth found once. This sequence joins TRBV20-1 and TRBJ2-5; D gene uncertain. The end of the DNA fits TRBJ2-1 better, so the J call may be wrong. The TCR was taken from a man between 65 and 79 years old in good health. The sequenced sample was blood. Written as DNA, the CDR3 is TGCAGTGCTAGAGTTCACGACAATGAGCAGTTCTTC. It translates to CSARVHDNEQFF.